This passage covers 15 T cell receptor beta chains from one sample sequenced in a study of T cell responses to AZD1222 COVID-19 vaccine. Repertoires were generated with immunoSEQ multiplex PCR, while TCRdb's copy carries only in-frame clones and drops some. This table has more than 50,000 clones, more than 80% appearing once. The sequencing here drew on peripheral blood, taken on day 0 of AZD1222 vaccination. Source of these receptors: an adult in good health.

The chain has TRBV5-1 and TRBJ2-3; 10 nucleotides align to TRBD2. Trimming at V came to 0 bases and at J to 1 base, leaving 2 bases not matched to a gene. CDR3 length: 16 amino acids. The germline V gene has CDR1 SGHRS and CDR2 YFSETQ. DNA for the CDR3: TGCGCCAGCAGCTTGGGTCTAGCGGGAGGCACAGATACGCAGTATTTT. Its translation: CASSLGLAGGTDTQYF.

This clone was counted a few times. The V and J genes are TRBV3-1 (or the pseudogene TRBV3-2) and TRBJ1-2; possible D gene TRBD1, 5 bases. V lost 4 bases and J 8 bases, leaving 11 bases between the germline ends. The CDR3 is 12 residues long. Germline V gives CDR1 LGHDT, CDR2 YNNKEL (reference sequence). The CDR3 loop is CASSLRGRGYTF. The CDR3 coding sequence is TGTGCCAGCAGCCTGAGGGGCCGGGGCTACACCTTC.

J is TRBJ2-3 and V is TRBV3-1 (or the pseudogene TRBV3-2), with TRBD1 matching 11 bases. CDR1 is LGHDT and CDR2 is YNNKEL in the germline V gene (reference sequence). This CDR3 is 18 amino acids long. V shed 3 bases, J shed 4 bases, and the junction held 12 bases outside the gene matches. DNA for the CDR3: TGTGCCAGCAGCCACTTTCCCGGACAGGGGGCTTACGCAGATACGCAGTATTTT. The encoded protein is CASSHFPGQGAYADTQYF.

CDR3 in amino acids: CASSANIRDSRETQYF. The DNA for the CDR3 is TGTGCCAGCTCGGCCAATATCAGGGACTCAAGGGAGACCCAGTACTTC. V gene TRBV18 combines with J gene TRBJ2-5, with a tentative D call TRBD2 (6 bases). Germline CDR1 is KGHSH and CDR2 is LQKENI. V was cut by 6 bases and J by 5 bases, with 22 bases left in between. CDR3 length equals 16 residues.

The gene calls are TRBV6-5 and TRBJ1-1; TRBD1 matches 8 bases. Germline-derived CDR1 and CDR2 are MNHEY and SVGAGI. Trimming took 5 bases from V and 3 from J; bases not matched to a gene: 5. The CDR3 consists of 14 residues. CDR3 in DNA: TGTGCCAGCAGTACCCAGGGGGCGTACACTGAAGCTTTCTTT. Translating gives CASSTQGAYTEAFF.

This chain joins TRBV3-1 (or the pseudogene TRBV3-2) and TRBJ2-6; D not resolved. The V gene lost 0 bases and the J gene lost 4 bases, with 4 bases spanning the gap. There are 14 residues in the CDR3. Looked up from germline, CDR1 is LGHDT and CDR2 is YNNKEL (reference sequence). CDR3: CASSQDGGANVLTF. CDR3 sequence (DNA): TGTGCCAGCAGCCAAGACGGGGGGGCCAACGTCCTGACTTTC.

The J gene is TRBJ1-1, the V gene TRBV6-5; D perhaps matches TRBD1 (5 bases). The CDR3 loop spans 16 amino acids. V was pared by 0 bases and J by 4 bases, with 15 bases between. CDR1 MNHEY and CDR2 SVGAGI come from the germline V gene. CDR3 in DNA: TGTGCCAGCAGTTACTCTACCGGGGCTTGGGCCACTGAAGCTTTCTTT. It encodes CASSYSTGAWATEAFF.

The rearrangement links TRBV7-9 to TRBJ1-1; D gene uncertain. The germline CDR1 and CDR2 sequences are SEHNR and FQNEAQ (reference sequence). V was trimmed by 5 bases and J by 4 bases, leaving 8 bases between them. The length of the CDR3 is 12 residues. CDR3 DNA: TGTGCCAGCAGCCCGTACGGCACTGAAGCTTTCTTT. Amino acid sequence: CASSPYGTEAFF.

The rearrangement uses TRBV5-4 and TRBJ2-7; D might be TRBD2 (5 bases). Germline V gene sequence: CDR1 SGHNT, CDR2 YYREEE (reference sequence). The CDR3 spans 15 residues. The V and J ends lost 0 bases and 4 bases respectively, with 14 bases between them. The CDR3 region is CASSLDGGGIYEQYF. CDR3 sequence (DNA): TGTGCCAGCAGCTTGGACGGCGGAGGAATATACGAGCAGTACTTC.

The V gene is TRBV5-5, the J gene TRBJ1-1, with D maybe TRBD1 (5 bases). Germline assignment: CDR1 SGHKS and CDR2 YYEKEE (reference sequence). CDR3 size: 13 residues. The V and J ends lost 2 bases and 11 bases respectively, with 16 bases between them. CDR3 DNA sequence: TGTGCCAGCAGCTTTATAGGACAACAGCCGGCTTTCTTT. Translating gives CASSFIGQQPAFF. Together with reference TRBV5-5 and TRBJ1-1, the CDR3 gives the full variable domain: DAGVTQSPTHLIKTRGQQVTLRCSPISGHKSVSWYQQVLGQGPQFIFQYYEKEERGRGNFPDRFSARQFPNYSSELNVNALLLGDSALYLCASSFIGQQPAFFGQGTRLTVV.

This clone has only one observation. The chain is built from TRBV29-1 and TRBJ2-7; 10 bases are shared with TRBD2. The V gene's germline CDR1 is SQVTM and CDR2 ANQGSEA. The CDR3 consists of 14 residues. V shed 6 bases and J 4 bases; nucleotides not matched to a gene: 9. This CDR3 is CSVATGTSVYEQYF. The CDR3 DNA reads TGCAGCGTAGCAACCGGGACTAGCGTTTACGAGCAGTACTTC.

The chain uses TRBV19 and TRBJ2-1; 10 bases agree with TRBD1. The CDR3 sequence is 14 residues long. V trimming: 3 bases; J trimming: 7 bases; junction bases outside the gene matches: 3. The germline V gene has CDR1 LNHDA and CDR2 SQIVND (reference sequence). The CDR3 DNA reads TGTGCCAGTAGTATGGACAGGGGGAGGAATGAGCAGTTCTTC. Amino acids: CASSMDRGRNEQFF.

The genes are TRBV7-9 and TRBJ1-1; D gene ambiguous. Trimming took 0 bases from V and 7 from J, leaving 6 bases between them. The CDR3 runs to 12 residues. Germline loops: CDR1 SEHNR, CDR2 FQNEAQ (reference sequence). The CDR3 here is CASSLASDEAFF. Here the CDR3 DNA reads TGTGCCAGCAGCTTAGCGTCGGATGAAGCTTTCTTT.

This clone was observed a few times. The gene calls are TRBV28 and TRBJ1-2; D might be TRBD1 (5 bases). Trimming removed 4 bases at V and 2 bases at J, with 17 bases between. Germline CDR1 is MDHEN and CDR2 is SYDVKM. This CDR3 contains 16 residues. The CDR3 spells CASSSPMGGSNYGYTF. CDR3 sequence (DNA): TGTGCCAGCAGTTCCCCGATGGGGGGGAGCAACTATGGCTACACCTTC.

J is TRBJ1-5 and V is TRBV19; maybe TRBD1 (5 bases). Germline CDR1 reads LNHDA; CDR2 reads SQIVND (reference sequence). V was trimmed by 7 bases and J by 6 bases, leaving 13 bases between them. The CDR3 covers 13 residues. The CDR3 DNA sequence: TGTGCCAGTAACCCAGGGCTCGGTCAGCCCCAGCATTTT. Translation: CASNPGLGQPQHF.